This T cell receptor (beta chain) was captured by sequencing in a study of blood T cell repertoires in COVID-19. Study details: The samples span acute and convalescent COVID-19 from the United States, Italy and Spain. T cells, B-cell-depleted T cells, or PBMCs provided the cDNA or gDNA that served as material.

The CDR3 is 17 amino acids. The junction had 8 bases not matched to a gene; V was cut back by 0 bases and J by 4 bases. The V gene's germline CDR1 is KGHSH and CDR2 LQKENI. As handled by the study authors: Estimation of nucleated cell counts was performed using reference gene primer amplification. Measured with immunoSEQ multiplex PCR; TCRdb has only the in-frame clones, and not every one. The DNA gave D and trimming, while V, J and clone size come from that table. The sample consists of fewer than 250,000 clones, 80% to 90% of them appearing once. Categorization into cohorts depended on clinical history that participants reported.

This sequence was found in a woman between 40 and 50 years old with acute COVID-19. The sequenced material came from PBMCs or T cells enriched from blood (not recorded which). The chain is built from TRBV18 and TRBJ2-5, with 10 bases identical to TRBD1. CDR3 protein: CASSPPYATGGLETQYF. The CDR3 nucleotides read TGTGCCAGCTCACCACCGTATGCGACAGGGGGCTTAGAGACCCAGTACTTC.